This is a list of T cell receptor beta chains from one sample in a study of ipilimumab plus nivolumab after autologous stem cell transplantation. Only in-frame clones appear in the TCRdb table, and some are missing; sequencing was by immunoSEQ multiplex PCR. The data hold under 20,000 clones, with around 80% observed a single time. This specimen was PBMCs, taken in a trial of ipilimumab plus nivolumab as post-transplant consolidation. These receptors all stem from a male donor with diffuse large B-cell lymphoma. CDR3s include the opening cysteine and the closing phenylalanine or tryptophan. The D gene is left open where the match is weak. Clone size is stated in some rows and not others, as once, few, many or a class when expanded.

D	size	J	V	CDR3	DNA
-	-	TRBJ1-5	TRBV12-1	CASSHRVNNQPQHF	TGTGCCAGCAGCCACAGGGTTAACAATCAGCCCCAGCATTTT
-	-	TRBJ1-1	TRBV28	CASNHGGGTEAFF	TGTGCCAGCAACCATGGGGGTGGTACTGAAGCTTTCTTT
-	-	TRBJ2-3	TRBV5-1	CASSLKGSTDTQYF	TGCGCCAGCAGCTTAAAGGGGAGTACAGATACGCAGTATTTT
-	-	TRBJ1-4	TRBV30	CAWKGNEKLFF	TGTGCCTGGAAGGGAAACGAAAAACTGTTTTTT
-	-	TRBJ1-5	TRBV19	CASSTNRVTNQPQHF	TGTGCCAGTAGTACTAACAGGGTTACCAATCAGCCCCAGCATTTT
-	-	TRBJ1-3	TRBV10-1	CASSEPGSGNTIYF	TGCGCCAGCAGTGAGCCTGGTTCTGGAAACACCATATATTTT
-	once	TRBJ2-1	TRBV19	CASSRQTQVDNEQFF	TGTGCCAGTAGTAGACAAACACAGGTCGACAATGAGCAGTTCTTC
TRBD2	once	TRBJ2-1	TRBV7-3	CASSPGLAGNNEQFF	TGTGCCAGCAGCCCTGGACTAGCGGGAAACAATGAGCAGTTCTTC
-	-	TRBJ1-6	TRBV18	CASSLLRVPNSPLHF	TGTGCCAGCTCGCTCCTACGGGTTCCGAATTCACCCCTCCACTTT
-	-	TRBJ1-1	TRBV11-2	CASSFPYPTGNTEAFF	TGTGCCAGCAGCTTCCCATATCCGACAGGGAACACTGAAGCTTTCTTT
TRBD1	once	TRBJ2-7	TRBV29-1	CSVEGQGTYEQYF	TGCAGCGTTGAGGGACAGGGCACCTACGAGCAGTACTTC
TRBD2	-	TRBJ2-5	TRBV6-1	CASSEGRGGQETQYF	TGTGCCAGCAGTGAGGGGCGGGGGGGCCAAGAGACCCAGTACTTC
TRBD2	-	TRBJ2-3	TRBV5-4	CASSFWLAGNTDTQYF	TGTGCCAGCAGCTTCTGGTTAGCGGGGAACACAGATACGCAGTATTTT
-	-	TRBJ1-1	TRBV5-1	CASSHPLWGGRTEAFF	TGCGCCAGCAGCCACCCATTGTGGGGGGGCCGGACTGAAGCTTTCTTT
TRBD2	medium-sized	TRBJ2-7	TRBV5-4	CASTKIGLAGSSYEQYF	TGTGCCAGCACCAAAATCGGACTAGCGGGGAGCTCCTACGAGCAGTACTTC
-	-	TRBJ2-3	TRBV7-9	CASSSNVAGTDTQYF	TGTGCCAGCAGCTCAAATGTAGCGGGCACAGATACGCAGTATTTT
-	-	TRBJ2-1	TRBV4-1	CASSLDTGSYNEQFF	TGCGCCAGCAGCTTAGATACAGGGTCGTACAATGAGCAGTTCTTC
-	-	TRBJ2-3	TRBV13	CASSGGPIIKGTQYF	TGTGCCAGCAGCGGGGGGCCGATCATTAAAGGTACGCAGTATTTT
-	-	TRBJ1-2	TRBV11-2	CASSSAHADYGYTF	TGTGCCAGCAGCTCCGCACACGCAGACTATGGCTACACCTTC
-	-	TRBJ2-5	TRBV14	CASSQEAAVRGAEKTQYF	TGTGCCAGCAGCCAAGAGGCGGCCGTCAGGGGCGCAGAGAAGACCCAGTACTTC
TRBD2	-	TRBJ2-3	TRBV5-4	CASSLDVGLAGDTQYF	TGTGCCAGCAGCCTCGACGTGGGACTAGCGGGAGATACGCAGTATTTT
-	-	TRBJ2-4	TRBV11-3	CASSAQFIAKNIQYF	TGTGCCAGCAGCGCCCAGTTTATTGCCAAAAACATTCAGTACTTC
-	-	TRBJ2-5	TRBV5-1	CASSLGHKQETQYF	TGCGCCAGCAGCTTGGGACACAAACAAGAGACCCAGTACTTC
TRBD1	few	TRBJ1-2	TRBV5-1	CASSKGQGGGYTF	TGCGCCAGCAGCAAGGGACAGGGTGGAGGCTACACCTTC
-	-	TRBJ2-1	TRBV18	CASSPGIYNEQFF	TGTGCCAGCTCACCGGGGATTTACAATGAGCAGTTCTTC
-	-	TRBJ2-2	TRBV5-5	CASSFRRANTGELFF	TGTGCCAGCAGCTTCCGCAGGGCGAACACCGGGGAGCTGTTTTTT
TRBD2	-	TRBJ2-7	TRBV10-2	CASSQAGKNHEQYF	TGCGCCAGCAGCCAAGCGGGAAAAAACCACGAGCAGTACTTC
-	-	TRBJ2-1	TRBV27	CASSSRDTYNEQFF	TGTGCCAGCAGTTCCCGGGACACTTACAATGAGCAGTTCTTC
-	-	TRBJ2-5	TRBV29-1	CSVGSGSSFQETQYF	TGCAGCGTTGGATCCGGCAGCTCCTTCCAAGAGACCCAGTACTTC
-	few	TRBJ1-6	TRBV7-3	CASSLNGGSSPLHF	TGTGCCAGCAGCTTAAACGGGGGTAGTTCACCCCTCCACTTT
-	-	TRBJ2-3	TRBV11-2	CASRAPSTDTQYF	TGTGCCAGCAGGGCTCCTAGCACAGATACGCAGTATTTT
TRBD1	-	TRBJ1-5	TRBV28	CASSGSTGDGNQPQHF	TGTGCCAGCAGTGGATCGACAGGGGACGGTAATCAGCCCCAGCATTTT
-	-	TRBJ1-2	TRBV4-1	CASSHQGPNYGYTF	TGCGCCAGCAGCCACCAGGGGCCCAACTATGGCTACACCTTC
-	-	TRBJ1-4	TRBV19	CASSLGGLNEKLFF	TGTGCCAGTAGTCTCGGGGGGCTTAATGAAAAACTGTTTTTT
TRBD2	-	TRBJ2-1	TRBV7-9	CASSFGTSGNDEQFF	TGTGCCAGCAGCTTCGGGACTAGCGGGAACGATGAGCAGTTCTTC
TRBD1	-	TRBJ2-5	TRBV7-6	CASSLGGTGAQETQYF	TGTGCCAGCAGCTTAGGGGGGACAGGGGCTCAAGAGACCCAGTACTTC
-	-	TRBJ1-3	TRBV30	CAWSVGGAGNTIYF	TGTGCCTGGAGTGTTGGAGGGGCTGGAAACACCATATATTTT
-	few	TRBJ2-7	TRBV11-3	CASATGESAYEQYF	TGTGCCAGCGCTACGGGAGAATCAGCCTACGAGCAGTACTTC
-	-	TRBJ1-1	TRBV12-5	CASGLDLDSITEAFF	TGTGCTAGTGGTTTGGATTTGGACAGTATAACTGAAGCTTTCTTT
TRBD1	-	TRBJ1-1	TRBV4-2	CASSQGGTGNEAFF	TGTGCCAGCAGCCAAGGGGGGACAGGAAATGAAGCTTTCTTT
TRBD1	-	TRBJ1-2	TRBV2	CATGQGAPGYTF	TGTGCCACGGGGCAGGGGGCGCCTGGCTACACCTTC
-	-	TRBJ2-7	TRBV7-2	CASSLRAVTSAYEQYF	TGTGCCAGCAGCTTAAGAGCCGTGACTTCCGCCTACGAGCAGTACTTC
-	-	TRBJ1-6	TRBV19	CASSPHLSPLHF	TGTGCCAGTAGCCCACACCTTTCACCCCTCCACTTT
TRBD1	-	TRBJ2-1	TRBV7-9	CASSSWGQGGIDEQFF	TGTGCCAGCAGCTCATGGGGACAGGGGGGAATCGATGAGCAGTTCTTC
TRBD1	-	TRBJ1-4	TRBV9	CASSELGGNEKLFF	TGTGCCAGCAGCGAACTAGGGGGCAATGAAAAACTGTTTTTT
-	-	TRBJ2-2	TRBV5-1	CASSYGTLVLNTGELFF	TGCGCCAGCAGCTACGGGACCCTCGTTTTAAACACCGGGGAGCTGTTTTTT
-	-	TRBJ1-1	TRBV18	CASSGGANTEAFF	TGTGCCAGCTCAGGGGGGGCCAACACTGAAGCTTTCTTT
TRBD2	-	TRBJ2-4	TRBV7-2	CASSPQVAGGGAKNIQYF	TGTGCCAGCAGCCCCCAAGTAGCGGGAGGGGGCGCCAAAAACATTCAGTACTTC
-	-	TRBJ2-1	TRBV10-3	CAINNLDNNEQFF	TGTGCCATCAATAATCTAGATAACAATGAGCAGTTCTTC
-	-	TRBJ1-1	TRBV7-2	CASSLEVNTEAFF	TGTGCCAGCAGCTTAGAGGTGAACACTGAAGCTTTCTTT
TRBD2	-	TRBJ2-1	TRBV23-1	CASSQPSGTRAYNEQFF	TGCGCCAGCAGTCAACCCAGCGGGACTAGAGCCTACAATGAGCAGTTCTTC
TRBD1	once	TRBJ1-5	TRBV15	CATSRAQGQNQPQHF	TGTGCCACCAGCAGAGCACAGGGGCAAAATCAGCCCCAGCATTTT
-	-	TRBJ2-7	TRBV10-3	CAISAGNRVSYEQYF	TGTGCCATCAGTGCGGGAAATCGGGTCTCCTACGAGCAGTACTTC
-	-	TRBJ1-2	TRBV5-6	CASSFLQSYYGYTF	TGTGCCAGCAGCTTTCTCCAGAGCTACTATGGCTACACCTTC
TRBD1	-	TRBJ1-1	TRBV30	CAWRGQVNTEAFF	TGTGCCTGGAGGGGACAGGTGAACACTGAAGCTTTCTTT